The present T cell receptor (beta chain) was sequenced within a study of blood T cell repertoires in COVID-19. The overall study: The United States, Italy and Spain provided the acute and convalescent COVID-19 samples.

TCRdb keeps only in-frame clones here, not all; method: immunoSEQ multiplex PCR. Of about 190,000 clones listed, roughly 80% are singletons. CDR3 size: 13 residues. Between the trimmed V and J ends, which lost 4 bases and 8 bases, there was a span of 11 bases. Germline V gives CDR1 PRHDT, CDR2 FYEKMQ (reference sequence). J is TRBJ1-4 and V is TRBV13; maybe TRBD1 (5 bases). The clonotype comes from a woman younger than 45 who had recovered from COVID-19. Sequencing input: PBMCs or T cells enriched from blood (not recorded which). The CDR3 spells CASSWGEGEKLFF. The CDR3 DNA follows: TGTGCCAGCAGCTGGGGCGAAGGGGAAAAACTGTTTTTT.